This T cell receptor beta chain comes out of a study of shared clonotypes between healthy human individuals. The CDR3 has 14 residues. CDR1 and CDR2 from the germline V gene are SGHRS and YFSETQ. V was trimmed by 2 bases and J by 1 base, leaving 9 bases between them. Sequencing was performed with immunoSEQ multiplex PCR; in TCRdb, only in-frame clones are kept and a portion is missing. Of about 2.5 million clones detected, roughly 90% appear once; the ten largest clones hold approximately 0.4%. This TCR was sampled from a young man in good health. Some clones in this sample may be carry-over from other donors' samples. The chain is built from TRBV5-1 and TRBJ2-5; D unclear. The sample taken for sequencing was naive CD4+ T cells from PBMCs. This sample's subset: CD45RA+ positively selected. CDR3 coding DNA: TGCGCCAGCAGCTTCCGCCGGGCCCAAGAGACCCAGTACTTC. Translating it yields CASSFRRAQETQYF.